The next 3 T cell receptor beta chains were all read from a single sample in a study of shared clonotypes between healthy human individuals. Sequencing was performed with immunoSEQ multiplex PCR; in TCRdb, only in-frame clones are kept and a portion is missing. Of some 2,000,000 clones in the sample, around 95% were seen once. Sequencing used naive CD4+ T cells sorted from blood. The subset: CD45RA+ positively selected. The receptors were gathered from a man aged 18 to 35 in good health.

V is TRBV5-1 and J is TRBJ2-3; 8 nucleotides agree with TRBD2. The CDR3 spans 17 residues. Looked up from germline, CDR1 is SGHRS and CDR2 is YFSETQ. The trim removed 1 base at V and 4 bases at J, leaving 11 bases unmatched. The CDR3 DNA reads TGCGCCAGCAGCTTGTCTCAAACGGCGGGGGGCCCAGATACGCAGTATTTT. It translates to CASSLSQTAGGPDTQYF.

V gene TRBV30 combines with J gene TRBJ1-2; D might be TRBD1 (6 bases). The CDR3 has 11 amino acids. Germline V gives CDR1 GTSNPN, CDR2 SVGIG (reference sequence). CDR3 protein: CAIGGGYGYTF. Here the CDR3 DNA reads TGTGCGATTGGGGGCGGCTATGGCTACACCTTC.

The rearrangement joins TRBV6-5 to TRBJ2-7; 11 bases are a match to TRBD1. Germline values: CDR1 MNHEY, CDR2 SVGAGI. Trimming cost V 7 bases and J 0 bases; bases outside gene matches: 5. The length of the CDR3 is 15 residues. The DNA for the CDR3 is TGTGCCAGCACCCCCGGGACAGGGGGCTCCTACGAGCAGTACTTC. Its protein is CASTPGTGGSYEQYF.